The entry below gives a single T cell receptor beta chain sequence along with its context. The sample originates from a study of blood T cell repertoires in COVID-19. Here immunoSEQ multiplex PCR was the method, and the copy in TCRdb shows in-frame clones only, minus some. The profile covers a few hundred thousand clones, with 85% appearing a single time and 2% to 3% taken by the ten largest. Symptom resolution, clearance, or two negative PCRs marked the recovered donors of Cohort 3. V lost 5 bases and J lost 2, with 11 bases in between. Germline V lookup: CDR1 SEHNR, CDR2 FQNEAQ (reference sequence). The CDR3 loop spans 14 amino acids.

The V and J genes are TRBV7-9 and TRBJ2-3; D perhaps matches TRBD1 (6 bases). The source of this sequence is a woman in her 50s who had recovered from COVID-19. Sequencing was performed on PBMCs or T cells enriched from blood (not recorded which). In DNA form, the CDR3 reads TGTGCCAGCAGCCGGACAGTATTCACAGATACGCAGTATTTT. Protein product: CASSRTVFTDTQYF.